This T cell receptor (beta chain) was profiled in a study of blood T cell repertoires in COVID-19. Study in general: COVID-19 samples from acute and convalescent phases originated in the United States, Italy and Spain. PBMCs, B-cell-depleted T cells, or T cells provided the cDNA or gDNA that made up the material.

The table came from immunoSEQ multiplex PCR; TCRdb's copy has only in-frame clones and leaves some out. The table has 40,000 to 50,000 clones, roughly 84% seen once. This sequence originates from a man in his 70s with acute or convalescent COVID-19. The sample taken for sequencing was peripheral blood.

This CDR3 is CATSDDDSGDYNEQFF. The CDR3 DNA is TGTGCCACCAGTGATGACGATAGCGGGGACTACAATGAGCAGTTCTTC. This chain joins TRBV24-1 and TRBJ2-1; TRBD2 matches 8 bases. The CDR3 consists of 16 residues. J was trimmed by 3 bases and V by 3 bases; bases with no gene match: 6. The germline gives CDR1 KGHDR, CDR2 SFDVKD.